These 28 T cell receptor beta chains share one sample of origin, sequenced in a study of T cell clonotyping in hematopoietic cell transplantation. Clones were sequenced by immunoSEQ multiplex PCR, and TCRdb holds only the in-frame ones, with some missing. The repertoire holds approximately 44,000 clones, with about 93% as singletons. What was sequenced was peripheral blood mononuclear cells. The receptor set was obtained from a woman in her forties or fifties in good health. Some clones in this sample may be carry-over from other donors' samples.

The V gene is TRBV9, the J gene TRBJ2-1; 12 bases agree with TRBD2. This CDR3 has 16 residues. Germline CDR1 reads SGDLS; CDR2 reads YYNGEE. With 4 bases clipped from V and 4 bases from J, the junction kept 6 bases outside the gene matches. The CDR3 nucleotides are TGTGCCAGCAGCCCACGACTAGCGGGGGCATACAATGAGCAGTTCTTC. It yields the protein CASSPRLAGAYNEQFF.

CDR3 DNA: TGTGCCAGCAGCGGGACAGGGGGGAATTCACCCCTCCACTTT. Its protein is CASSGTGGNSPLHF. The V gene is TRBV7-8, the J gene TRBJ1-6, with TRBD1 matching over 11 bases. The CDR3 sequence is 14 residues long. Germline assignment: CDR1 SGHVS and CDR2 FQNEAQ. With V trimmed by 5 bases and J by 7 bases, 1 base remained unmatched. Combining the CDR3 with reference TRBV7-8 and TRBJ1-6 gives the whole variable domain GAGVSQSPRYKVAKRGQDVALRCDPISGHVSLFWYQQALGQGPEFLTYFQNEAQLDKSGLPSDRFFAERPEGSVSTLKIQRTQQEDSAVYLCASSGTGGNSPLHFGNGTRLTVT.

This rearrangement joins TRBV11-2 to TRBJ1-4; 8 bases are a match to TRBD1. CDR3 size: 14 residues. Looked up from germline, CDR1 is SGHAT and CDR2 is FQNNGV. With 5 bases clipped from V and 11 bases from J, the junction kept 10 bases outside the gene matches. The CDR3 spells CASSPSPTGGKLFF. For the CDR3, the DNA is TGTGCCAGCAGCCCTTCTCCAACAGGGGGGAAACTGTTTTTT.

The V and J genes are TRBV28 and TRBJ2-5, with 11 bases that match TRBD2. Germline V gives CDR1 MDHEN, CDR2 SYDVKM. The ends lost 5 bases at V and 3 bases at J; junction bases unmatched: 5. The CDR3 is 15 amino acids. For the CDR3, the DNA is TGTGCCAGCAGTGTCCTAGCGGGGGGTAAAGAGACCCAGTACTTC. It codes for CASSVLAGGKETQYF.

The chain couples TRBV19 to TRBJ1-2; D is possibly TRBD1 (5 bases). V shed 3 bases and J shed 8 bases, with 10 bases lying between them. The CDR3 sequence is 12 residues long. Germline V gene data show CDR1 as LNHDA and CDR2 as SQIVND (reference sequence). CDR3 DNA sequence: TGTGCCAGTAGTATTTTTGGGACCGGCTACACCTTC. The encoded protein is CASSIFGTGYTF.

The genes are TRBV6-6 and TRBJ2-1, with 10 nucleotides matching TRBD1. The CDR3 consists of 14 residues. The junction had 4 bases not matched to a gene; V was cut back by 2 bases and J by 9 bases. The germline V gene has CDR1 MNHNY and CDR2 SVGAGI (reference sequence). The CDR3 bases are TGTGCCAGCAGTTACACGGACAGGGGGTTTGAGCAGTTCTTC. It encodes CASSYTDRGFEQFF.

The chain links TRBV13 to TRBJ2-1; perhaps D is TRBD1 or TRBD2 (6 bases each). The germline V gene encodes CDR1 PRHDT and CDR2 FYEKMQ (reference sequence). Between the trimmed V and J ends, which lost 3 bases and 6 bases, there was a span of 12 bases. The CDR3 contains 14 residues. The CDR3 is CASSLEGGSNEQFF. The CDR3 coding sequence is TGTGCCAGCAGCTTGGAAGGGGGGAGCAATGAGCAGTTCTTC.

The V and J genes are TRBV5-4 and TRBJ2-3, with D uncertain. Looked up from germline, CDR1 is SGHNT and CDR2 is YYREEE (reference sequence). The V gene lost 0 bases and the J gene lost 4 bases, with 6 bases spanning the gap. The CDR3 spans 13 residues. The CDR3 bases are TGTGCCAGCAGCTTGGATGAGGCAGATACGCAGTATTTT. Encoded protein: CASSLDEADTQYF.

The rearrangement joins TRBV11-2 to TRBJ2-7, with TRBD1 matching 11 bases. V shed 6 bases, J shed 4 bases, and the junction held 8 bases outside the gene matches. The CDR3 runs to 15 residues. Germline V gene sequence: CDR1 SGHAT, CDR2 FQNNGV. The CDR3 DNA reads TGTGCCAGCAGTTACACCGGGACAGGGGGATACGAGCAGTACTTC. Its translation: CASSYTGTGGYEQYF.

The chain is built from TRBV4-2 and TRBJ2-7; 11 bases agree with TRBD2. V was clipped by 3 bases and J by 1 base; unmatched bases: 5. Germline V gene data show CDR1 as LGHNA and CDR2 as YNFKEQ. CDR3 length: 16 amino acids. The CDR3 sequence is CASSHVSGGASYEQYF. The CDR3 DNA reads TGTGCCAGCAGCCATGTTAGCGGGGGGGCATCCTACGAGCAGTACTTC.

The rearrangement joins TRBV29-1 to TRBJ1-2; no clear D. Germline V gene sequence: CDR1 SQVTM, CDR2 ANQGSEA. V lost 1 base and J 6 bases, leaving 15 bases between the germline ends. The CDR3 has 14 amino acids. CDR3 in amino acids: CSVEGGSWGDGYTF. DNA for the CDR3: TGCAGCGTTGAAGGGGGTTCTTGGGGAGATGGCTACACCTTC.

V is TRBV7-9 and J is TRBJ2-7; D unresolved. The CDR3 is 14 residues long. Trimming removed 5 bases from V and 3 bases from J, with 14 bases in between. The V gene's germline CDR1 is SEHNR and CDR2 FQNEAQ (reference sequence). CDR3 sequence: CASSGPYSYYEQYF. As DNA, the CDR3 is TGTGCCAGCAGCGGACCTTACAGTTACTACGAGCAGTACTTC.

In this sample, this clone turned up once. The chain carries TRBV19 and TRBJ2-3, with 7 bases identical to TRBD1. The CDR3 covers 15 residues. The V gene's germline CDR1 is LNHDA and CDR2 SQIVND (reference sequence). V shed 4 bases and J 2 bases; nucleotides not matched to a gene: 6. CDR3 DNA: TGTGCCAGTAGTACCCGGGACAGATTCACAGATACGCAGTATTTT. Amino acids: CASSTRDRFTDTQYF.

The genes are TRBV30 and TRBJ1-1; D gene ambiguous. The CDR3 runs to 11 residues. Trimming pared 1 base from V and 4 bases from J, leaving 4 bases between. CDR1 is GTSNPN, CDR2 SVGIG, per germline (reference sequence). CDR3: CAWSDRTEAFF. The DNA for the CDR3 is TGTGCCTGGAGTGATCGCACTGAAGCTTTCTTT.

The chain has TRBV7-3 and TRBJ1-1; tentatively, D is TRBD1 (6 bases). Germline V lookup: CDR1 SGHTA, CDR2 FQGTGA. The CDR3 is 13 amino acids. V was shortened by 5 bases and J by 3 bases, with 10 bases between the two germline ends. CDR3: CASSLTGYTEAFF. CDR3 nucleotides: TGTGCCAGCAGCCTGACAGGATACACTGAAGCTTTCTTT.

The V call is TRBV25-1, the J call TRBJ1-2; TRBD1 is a possible D gene (5 bases). Germline V gives CDR1 MGHDK, CDR2 SYGVNS. Trimming removed 8 bases from V and 4 bases from J, with 17 bases in between. There are 14 residues in the CDR3. The CDR3 coding sequence is TGTGCCAGCTCGAGCTGGGACGGATCCTATGGCTACACCTTC. This translates into CASSSWDGSYGYTF.

The rearrangement uses TRBV7-9 and TRBJ1-2; D uncertain. The CDR3 is made up of 14 amino acids. Looked up from germline, CDR1 is SEHNR and CDR2 is FQNEAQ (reference sequence). The V end lost 5 bases, the J end lost 4 bases, and 14 bases lay between the germline ends. CDR3 in amino acids: CASSEIGLVYGYTF. In nucleotides, the CDR3 is TGTGCCAGCAGCGAGATAGGACTCGTCTATGGCTACACCTTC.

This chain uses TRBV19 with TRBJ1-2; 9 positions match TRBD1. CDR1 is LNHDA and CDR2 is SQIVND in the germline V gene (reference sequence). The trim removed 6 bases at V and 3 bases at J, leaving 8 bases unmatched. CDR3 length: 15 residues. The CDR3 nucleotides are TGTGCCAGTAGACAAACAGGGGGCTTCTACTATGGCTACACCTTC. It yields the protein CASRQTGGFYYGYTF. Complete variable domain (other parts from reference TRBV19 and TRBJ1-2): DGGITQSPKYLFRKEGQNVTLSCEQNLNHDAMYWYRQDPGQGLRLIYYSQIVNDFQKGDIAEGYSVSREKKESFPLTVTSAQKNPTAFYLCASRQTGGFYYGYTFGSGTRLTVV.

V gene TRBV21-1 combines with J gene TRBJ1-3. TRBV21-1 is given as a pseudogene. The CDR3 length is 16 residues. The CDR3 DNA reads TGTGCCAGCCGAGACGGGCCTTACCGGGCAGGAAACACCATATATTTT. Protein product: CASRDGPYRAGNTIYF.

The V and J genes are TRBV5-6 and TRBJ2-7; TRBD1 might be the D (5 bases). Per the germline V gene, CDR1 is SGHDT and CDR2 is YYEEEE. Trimming took off 0 bases at V and 2 bases at J, with 9 bases between the two ends. The CDR3 length is 14 residues. CDR3 DNA sequence: TGTGCCAGCAGCTTGGGACAGCTAGCCTACGAGCAGTACTTC. Translated: CASSLGQLAYEQYF.

J is TRBJ2-3 and V is TRBV7-3; 13 bases line up with TRBD2. V lost 4 bases and J lost 4; bases outside the gene matches: 11. CDR3 size: 18 residues. Germline assignment: CDR1 SGHTA and CDR2 FQGTGA. The CDR3 nucleotides read TGTGCCAGCAGCTCTCTCGGGAGGACTAGCGGGGGACCAGATACGCAGTATTTT. Amino acid sequence: CASSSLGRTSGGPDTQYF.

This clone showed up just once. The CDR3 DNA follows: TGTGCCAGCGGACCCTCCTACGAGCAGTACTTC. Translation gives CASGPSYEQYF. The chain employs TRBV6-5 and TRBJ2-7; no reliable D call. The CDR3 covers 11 residues. Germline CDR1 MNHEY, CDR2 SVGAGI. The V end was cut by 8 bases, the J end by 0 bases, with 5 bases between.

In its sample, this clone was seen once. The chain is built from TRBV4-2 and TRBJ2-7; 7 nucleotides agree with TRBD2. This CDR3 spans 15 amino acids. CDR1 is LGHNA, CDR2 YNFKEQ, per germline. The V and J ends lost 1 base and 9 bases, in that order; junction bases with no gene match: 12. The CDR3 region has the DNA TGTGCCAGCAGCCAAGCCCCCGGGGAGGGATCAGTGCAGTACTTC. It codes for CASSQAPGEGSVQYF.

The chain is built from TRBV5-4 and TRBJ1-3; tentatively, D is TRBD1 (5 bases). Trimming took off 8 bases at V and 8 bases at J, with 14 bases between the two ends. The CDR3 spans 12 residues. From germline, CDR1 is SGHNT and CDR2 YYREEE (reference sequence). CDR3 sequence reads: CASGRGMDTIYF. In DNA form, the CDR3 reads TGTGCCAGTGGTCGGGGGATGGACACCATATATTTT.

V usage is TRBV11-2 and J usage is TRBJ1-1, with 7 positions matching TRBD1. Germline V gives CDR1 SGHAT, CDR2 FQNNGV. The V segment lost 5 bases and the J segment 1 base; nucleotides outside the gene matches: 4. The CDR3 consists of 14 residues. The CDR3 is CASSTRQGNTEAFF. The CDR3 DNA reads as TGTGCCAGCAGCACAAGACAGGGGAACACTGAAGCTTTCTTT. The full variable domain, rest sourced from reference TRBV11-2 and TRBJ1-1, is EAGVAQSPRYKIIEKRQSVAFWCNPISGHATLYWYQQILGQGPKLLIQFQNNGVVDDSQLPKDRFSAERLKGVDSTLKIQPAKLEDSAVYLCASSTRQGNTEAFFGQGTRLTVV.

The chain couples TRBV25-1 to TRBJ2-7; maybe TRBD1 (6 bases). Germline CDR1 and CDR2: MGHDK and SYGVNS. The CDR3 is 14 residues long. V dropped 4 bases and J dropped 3 bases, with 13 bases sitting between them. The CDR3 DNA reads as TGTGCCAGCAGTGCCACCGGGACATTCTACGAGCAGTACTTC. Translation: CASSATGTFYEQYF.

The J gene is TRBJ1-1, the V gene TRBV6-5; D gene unclear. The CDR3 is made up of 13 amino acids. Germline-derived CDR1 and CDR2 are MNHEY and SVGAGI. Trimming stripped 6 bases from V and 1 base from J, with 9 bases between. The CDR3 nucleotides read TGTGCCAGCAGGTGGACGGGGAACACTGAAGCTTTCTTT. This gives the protein CASRWTGNTEAFF.

The chain combines TRBV7-2 with TRBJ2-7; 11 bases are a match to TRBD2. The CDR3 loop spans 17 amino acids. Losses at the gene ends were 5 bases for V and 4 bases for J; bases not matched to a gene: 13. Germline-derived CDR1 and CDR2 are SGHTA and FQGNSA. CDR3 sequence: CASSQFQNSGGAYEQYF. CDR3 in DNA: TGTGCCAGCAGCCAGTTTCAGAATAGCGGGGGGGCTTACGAGCAGTACTTC.